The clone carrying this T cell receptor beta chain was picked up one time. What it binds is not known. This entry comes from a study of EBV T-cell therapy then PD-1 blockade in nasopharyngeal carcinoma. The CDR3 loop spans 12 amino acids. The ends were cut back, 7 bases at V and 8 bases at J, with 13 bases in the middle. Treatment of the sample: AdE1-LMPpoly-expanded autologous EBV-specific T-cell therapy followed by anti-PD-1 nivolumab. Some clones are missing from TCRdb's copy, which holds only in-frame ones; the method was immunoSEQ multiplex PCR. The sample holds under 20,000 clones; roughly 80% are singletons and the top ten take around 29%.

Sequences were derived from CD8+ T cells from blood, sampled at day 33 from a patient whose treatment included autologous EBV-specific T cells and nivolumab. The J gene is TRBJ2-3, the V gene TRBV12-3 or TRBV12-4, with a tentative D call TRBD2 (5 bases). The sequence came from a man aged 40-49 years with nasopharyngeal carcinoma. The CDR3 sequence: CASTPARGTQYF. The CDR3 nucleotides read TGTGCCAGCACCCCGGCCCGGGGTACGCAGTATTTT.